This TCR beta chain was sequenced during a study of cytomegalovirus exposure and HLA in healthy donors. Study overall: The Caucasian-associated ancestry cluster held roughly 78% of 398 genotyped donors. Study observations and caveats: A later analysis by the authors found several of the most significant clusters apparently linked to common viral pathogens. The authors listed 150 to 200 TCR beta chains as cytomegalovirus-associated. Reportedly, cytomegalovirus status was diagnosed with high sensitivity and specificity.

A word on this clone: Antigen unknown.

Losses at the gene ends were 4 bases for V and 8 bases for J; bases not matched to a gene: 13. The CDR3 length is 15 residues. Germline lookup yields CDR1 SGHTA and CDR2 FQGNSA. The PCR contained 60 Vbeta and 13 Jbeta primers. Generated by immunoSEQ multiplex PCR, the TCRdb table keeps only in-frame clones and is missing some. The repertoire holds around 200,000 clones, approximately 83% seen once, with roughly a tenth in the top ten. The sample comprised PBMCs. The source is a woman between 50 and 59 years old in good health and CMV-seropositive. This chain links TRBV7-2 with TRBJ1-2; 7 positions agree with TRBD1. The CDR3 sequence: CASSSTPMTGIGYTF. The CDR3, as DNA: TGTGCCAGCAGCTCAACCCCTATGACAGGGATCGGCTACACCTTC.